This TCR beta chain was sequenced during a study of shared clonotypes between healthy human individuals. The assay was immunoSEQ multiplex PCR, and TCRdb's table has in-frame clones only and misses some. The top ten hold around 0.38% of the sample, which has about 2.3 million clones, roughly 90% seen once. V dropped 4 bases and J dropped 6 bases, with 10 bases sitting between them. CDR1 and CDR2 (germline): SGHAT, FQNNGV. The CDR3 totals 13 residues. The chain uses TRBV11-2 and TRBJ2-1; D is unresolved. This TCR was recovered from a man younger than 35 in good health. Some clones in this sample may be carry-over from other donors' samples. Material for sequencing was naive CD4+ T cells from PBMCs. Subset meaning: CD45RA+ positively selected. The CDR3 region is CASSSDRPNEQFF. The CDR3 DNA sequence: TGTGCCAGCAGCTCCGACCGGCCCAATGAGCAGTTCTTC.